These 14 T cell receptor beta chains originate from one sample sequenced in a study of blood T cell repertoires in COVID-19 (dated by TCRdb to the early 2020s). The library was built by means of the immunoSEQ multiplex PCR assay. Not all clones reach the TCRdb copy of this immuneACCESS table, which keeps in-frame sequences only. Checked studies attribute under half of the gap to unresolved V genes and leave the rest unexplained. The sample contains some 90,000 clones, approximately 86% of them found a single time. The ten largest account for approximately 1.2% of the sample. The sample consisted of peripheral blood. The origin of the receptors is a man at least 80 years old with active or convalescent COVID-19.

This chain's CDR3 is CASSLLAGGNTGELFF. The DNA of the CDR3 is TGTGCCAGCAGCCTACTAGCGGGAGGAAACACCGGGGAGCTGTTTTTT. This chain joins TRBV7-9 and TRBJ2-2; TRBD2 aligns across 12 bases. With 5 bases clipped from V and 2 bases from J, the junction kept 3 bases outside the gene matches. The germline CDR1 and CDR2 sequences are SEHNR and FQNEAQ (reference sequence). The CDR3 is made up of 16 amino acids.

The chain couples TRBV24-1 to TRBJ1-2; no definite D call. The CDR3 is 14 amino acids. Germline loops: CDR1 KGHDR, CDR2 SFDVKD. Trimming took off 0 bases at V and 8 bases at J, with 12 bases between the two ends. Here the CDR3 DNA reads TGTGCCACCAGTGATTTGACGCGGGTTGAGGGCTACACCTTC. This codes for CATSDLTRVEGYTF.

This clone was detected only once. The V call is TRBV12-3 or TRBV12-4, the J call TRBJ1-1; D might be TRBD1 (5 bases). CDR3 length equals 13 residues. The germline V and J ends were trimmed by 3 bases and 5 bases, with 10 bases remaining between them. The CDR3 nucleotides read TGTGCCAGCAGTTTGGGGGGGGGAACTGAAGCTTTCTTT. It translates to CASSLGGGTEAFF.

The gene calls are TRBV7-9 and TRBJ2-7; D ambiguous. V lost 4 bases to trimming and J lost 6 bases, with 16 bases between them. CDR1 is SEHNR, CDR2 FQNEAQ, per germline (reference sequence). This CDR3 has 14 amino acids. CDR3 loop: CASSYPGVVLEQYF. Written as DNA, the CDR3 is TGTGCCAGCAGCTACCCCGGAGTAGTCCTCGAGCAGTACTTC.

The chain uses TRBV24-1 and TRBJ2-2; unclear D gene. Trimming removed 5 bases from V and 0 bases from J, with 6 bases in between. There are 14 residues in the CDR3. Germline lookup yields CDR1 KGHDR and CDR2 SFDVKD. The CDR3 sequence is CATSGAPNTGELFF. Written as DNA, the CDR3 is TGTGCCACCAGTGGGGCTCCGAACACCGGGGAGCTGTTTTTT.

The chain has TRBV21-1 and TRBJ2-5; TRBD2 was called by the table and not checked on the DNA. TRBV21-1 is recorded as a pseudogene. This CDR3 comprises 17 residues. The CDR3 DNA is TGTGCCAGCAGCAAAGCGCTTAGGGGGGGGGAGCAAGAGACCCAGTACTTC. The encoded protein is CASSKALRGGEQETQYF.

This clone was recorded a few times. This sequence joins TRBV7-2 and TRBJ1-5; D uncertain. The CDR3 runs 13 residues. From germline, CDR1 is SGHTA and CDR2 FQGNSA. Deletions cut 2 bases from V and 5 bases from J, with 7 bases between. The CDR3 here is CASSLLVDQPQHF. The CDR3 region has the DNA TGTGCCAGCAGCTTACTAGTGGATCAGCCCCAGCATTTT.

V usage is TRBV6-1 and J usage is TRBJ2-2, with D unresolved. Trimming took off 2 bases at V and 5 bases at J, with 12 bases between the two ends. The CDR3 is made up of 15 amino acids. Germline V CDR1 and CDR2: MNHNS, SASEGT. The CDR3 here is CASSEYFSETGELFF. CDR3 bases: TGTGCCAGCAGTGAATATTTCAGTGAAACCGGGGAGCTGTTTTTT.

In its sample, this clone was seen a few times. The rearrangement links TRBV28 to TRBJ2-5, with a possible D match to TRBD1 (6 bases). This CDR3 is built from 14 residues. CDR1 is MDHEN and CDR2 is SYDVKM in the germline V gene. V was clipped by 6 bases and J by 5 bases, with 16 bases between them. This CDR3 is CASRSPTGRETQYF. The CDR3 DNA reads as TGTGCCAGCAGATCACCGACAGGTCGGGAGACCCAGTACTTC.

V and J are TRBV6-5 and TRBJ2-6, with TRBD1 as a possible D gene (5 bases). Germline values: CDR1 MNHEY, CDR2 SVGAGI. The CDR3 totals 16 residues. Trimming took 2 bases from V and 0 from J, leaving 8 bases between them. The CDR3 region is CASSYTGGSGANVLTF. The CDR3 region has the DNA TGTGCCAGCAGTTACACAGGTGGCTCTGGGGCCAACGTCCTGACTTTC.

The chain joins TRBV7-9 to TRBJ1-1; D possibly corresponds to TRBD1 (6 bases). V lost 2 bases and J 3 bases, leaving 10 bases between the germline ends. There are 14 residues in the CDR3. Looked up from germline, CDR1 is SEHNR and CDR2 is FQNEAQ (reference sequence). The CDR3 coding sequence is TGTGCCAGCAGCTTACAACAGGGTTACACTGAAGCTTTCTTT. It encodes CASSLQQGYTEAFF.

This clone was picked up a small number of times. This chain uses TRBV6-2 or TRBV6-3 with TRBJ2-1, with 16 bases fitting TRBD2. CDR3 length: 15 amino acids. Germline lookup yields CDR1 MNHEY and CDR2 SVGEGT. V lost 5 bases and J lost 8; bases outside the gene matches: 3. The CDR3 DNA reads as TGTGCCAGCAGTGGGACTAGCGGGAGGGCCCATGAGCAGTTCTTC. This codes for CASSGTSGRAHEQFF.

The chain carries TRBV28 and TRBJ2-2; D is perhaps TRBD1 (6 bases). The CDR3 is 19 amino acids. Trimming shortened V by 8 bases and J by 6 bases, and 31 bases separated the two germline ends. Germline CDR1 MDHEN, CDR2 SYDVKM. The CDR3 DNA reads TGTGCCAGCCCTCGACCCCGCCGTCCCCCCCCAGGGGTCCCCGGGGAGCTGTTTTTT. It codes for CASPRPRRPPPGVPGELFF.

V is TRBV19 and J is TRBJ2-7, with 7 nucleotides matching TRBD2. V lost 5 bases to trimming and J lost 2 bases; unmatched junction nucleotides: 12. The CDR3 is made up of 16 amino acids. Per germline, CDR1 LNHDA and CDR2 SQIVND (reference sequence). CDR3 loop: CASSGSREREAYEQYF. Here the CDR3 DNA reads TGTGCCAGTAGTGGATCACGGGAACGGGAGGCCTACGAGCAGTACTTC.